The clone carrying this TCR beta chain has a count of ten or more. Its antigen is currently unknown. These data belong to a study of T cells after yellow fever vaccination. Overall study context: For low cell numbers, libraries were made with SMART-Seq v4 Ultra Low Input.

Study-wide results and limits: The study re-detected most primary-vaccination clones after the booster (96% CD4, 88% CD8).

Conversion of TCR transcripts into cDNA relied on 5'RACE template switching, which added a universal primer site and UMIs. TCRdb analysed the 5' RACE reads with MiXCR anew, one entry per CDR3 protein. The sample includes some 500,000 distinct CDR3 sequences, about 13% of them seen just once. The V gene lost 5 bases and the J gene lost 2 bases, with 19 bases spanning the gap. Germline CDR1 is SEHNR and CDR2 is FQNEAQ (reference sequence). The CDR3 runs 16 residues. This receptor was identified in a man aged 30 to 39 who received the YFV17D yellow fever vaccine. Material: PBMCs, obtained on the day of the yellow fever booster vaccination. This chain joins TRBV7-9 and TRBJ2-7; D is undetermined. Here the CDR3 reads CASSPPKALATYEQYF. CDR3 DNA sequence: TGTGCCAGCAGCCCCCCGAAGGCCTTAGCCACCTACGAGCAGTACTTC.